These 21 T cell receptor beta chains share one sample of origin, sequenced in a study of graft-versus-host responses after intestinal transplantation. Measured with immunoSEQ multiplex PCR; TCRdb has only the in-frame clones, and not every one. This table holds roughly 98,000 clones, about 93% found once. No antigen is known for these receptors. Sequencing used unstimulated CD8+ T cells sorted from spleen or lymph node cells, obtained before transplant. All receptors come from a human donor who was the organ donor for an intestinal transplant.

The chain is built from TRBV6-5 and TRBJ1-1; no clear D. With 0 bases removed from V and 7 bases from J, the gap between germline ends came to 6 bases. Germline assignment: CDR1 MNHEY and CDR2 SVGAGI. The CDR3 length is 12 residues. CDR3 nucleotide sequence: TGTGCCAGCAGTTACTCCGAGGGTGAAGCTTTCTTT. Residues: CASSYSEGEAFF.

The chain employs TRBV11-1 and TRBJ1-1, with 10 nucleotides matching TRBD1. The CDR3 is 13 residues long. J was trimmed by 6 bases and V by 4 bases; bases with no gene match: 2. Germline V gives CDR1 SGHAT, CDR2 FQDESV (reference sequence). CDR3 nucleotides: TGTGCCAGCAGCTACGGGACAGGGGCTGAAGCTTTCTTT. Its translation: CASSYGTGAEAFF.

This chain links TRBV19 with TRBJ1-5, with 8 positions matching TRBD1. Germline trimming cut 6 bases from V and 8 bases from J; bases unmatched to any gene: 12. The CDR3 runs to 15 residues. Germline V gives CDR1 LNHDA, CDR2 SQIVND (reference sequence). In DNA form, the CDR3 reads TGTGCCAGTAGCCCGGACAGGGCACCCGGAGAGCCCCAGCATTTT. Encoded protein: CASSPDRAPGEPQHF. Looking up the rest from reference TRBV19 and TRBJ1-5 gives the full variable domain: DGGITQSPKYLFRKEGQNVTLSCEQNLNHDAMYWYRQDPGQGLRLIYYSQIVNDFQKGDIAEGYSVSREKKESFPLTVTSAQKNPTAFYLCASSPDRAPGEPQHFGDGTRLSIL.

The chain uses TRBV7-9 and TRBJ2-3, with D possibly matching TRBD2 (6 bases). V shed 4 bases and J shed 2 bases, with 19 bases lying between them. The CDR3 has 17 residues. Germline V gives CDR1 SEHNR, CDR2 FQNEAQ (reference sequence). CDR3: CASSSLAPTPTTDTQYF. The CDR3 region has the DNA TGTGCCAGCAGCTCCCTAGCGCCCACCCCGACCACAGATACGCAGTATTTT.

Here the CDR3 DNA reads TGTGCCAGCAGCTTAATAGCGGGAGCGAATGAGCAGTTCTTC. As protein: CASSLIAGANEQFF. V is TRBV14 and J is TRBJ2-1, with 9 bases fitting TRBD2. CDR3 size: 14 residues. Trimming cost V 5 bases and J 7 bases; bases outside gene matches: 6. Germline V gene lookup returns CDR1 SGHDN and CDR2 FVKESK.

The V and J genes are TRBV29-1 and TRBJ2-1; possibly TRBD2 for D (6 bases). Germline assignment: CDR1 SQVTM and CDR2 ANQGSEA. This CDR3 contains 12 residues. Trimming removed 0 bases from V and 12 bases from J, with 12 bases in between. The CDR3 bases are TGCAGCGTTGAAGACCGACTAGAGATGCAGTTCTTC. As protein: CSVEDRLEMQFF.

This sequence joins TRBV5-1 and TRBJ2-1, with TRBD2 matching over 12 bases. Germline V gene sequence: CDR1 SGHRS, CDR2 YFSETQ. With 5 bases clipped from V and 5 bases from J, the junction kept 8 bases outside the gene matches. The CDR3 length is 16 residues. CDR3 nucleotide sequence: TGCGCCAGCAGGAATACTCGGACTAGCGGGAACAATGAGCAGTTCTTC. This gives the protein CASRNTRTSGNNEQFF.

The chain recombines TRBV7-8 with TRBJ2-5; D uncertain. TRBJ2-7 matches the DNA end more closely, so the J call is doubtful. Germline V gives CDR1 SGHVS, CDR2 FQNEAQ. The CDR3 sequence is 12 residues long. The CDR3 reads CASSLSASEQYF. The CDR3 DNA sequence: TGTGCCAGCAGCTTAAGTGCGAGCGAGCAGTACTTC.

The chain employs TRBV7-2 and TRBJ2-1; D remains unclear. This CDR3 region has 13 residues. Germline V CDR1 and CDR2: SGHTA, FQGNSA. Trimming left V 1 base short and J 4 bases short, with 5 bases between. CDR3 region: CASSLEPYNEQFF. CDR3 sequence (DNA): TGTGCCAGCAGCTTAGAGCCGTACAATGAGCAGTTCTTC.

The rearrangement uses TRBV11-2 and TRBJ2-5, with TRBD2 identical over 11 bases. The V segment lost 11 bases and the J segment 0 bases; nucleotides outside the gene matches: 8. The CDR3 has 15 residues. From germline, CDR1 is SGHAT and CDR2 FQNNGV. Here the CDR3 DNA reads TGTGCCGTCCGGGGGACTAGCGGTAACCAAGAGACCCAGTACTTC. Its translation: CAVRGTSGNQETQYF.

V and J are TRBV19 and TRBJ2-7, with D possibly matching TRBD1 (5 bases). The CDR3 totals 14 residues. Germline lookup yields CDR1 LNHDA and CDR2 SQIVND (reference sequence). V was pared by 1 base and J by 4 bases, with 11 bases between. CDR3 DNA: TGTGCCAGTAGTATAGGGGGCGCGGTATACGAGCAGTACTTC. This sequence encodes CASSIGGAVYEQYF.

The genes are TRBV7-9 and TRBJ2-1; D is possibly TRBD2 (5 bases). Germline V gene data show CDR1 as SEHNR and CDR2 as FQNEAQ (reference sequence). Trimming took off 6 bases at V and 4 bases at J, with 16 bases between the two ends. The CDR3 runs to 15 residues. The CDR3 sequence is CASSLVSGLYNEQFF. The DNA for the CDR3 is TGTGCCAGCAGTCTCGTCAGCGGCCTATACAATGAGCAGTTCTTC.

The chain couples TRBV5-5 to TRBJ2-2; D ambiguous. This CDR3 is 11 amino acids long. CDR1 is SGHKS, CDR2 YYEKEE, per germline (reference sequence). Trimming stripped 3 bases from V and 7 bases from J, with 4 bases between. The CDR3: CASSSRGELFF. The CDR3 nucleotides read TGTGCCAGCAGCTCCCGCGGGGAGCTGTTTTTT.

The rearrangement uses TRBV30 and TRBJ2-1; tentatively, D is TRBD1 (6 bases). V was clipped by 4 bases and J by 6 bases, with 13 bases between them. Germline CDR1 GTSNPN, CDR2 SVGIG (reference sequence). The CDR3 is 13 residues long. The CDR3 nucleotides read TGTGCCTGGAATGGGGGCGCTGTCAATGAGCAGTTCTTC. It translates to CAWNGGAVNEQFF.

The chain links TRBV27 to TRBJ2-1; a weak D match, TRBD2 (7 bases). In germline, CDR1 is MNHEY, CDR2 SMNVEV (reference sequence). The CDR3 runs 15 residues. The ends were cut back, 5 bases at V and 8 bases at J, with 19 bases in the middle. The CDR3 reads CASSARGAAGYEQFF. CDR3 in DNA: TGTGCCAGCAGTGCACGGGGGGCGGCGGGGTATGAGCAGTTCTTC.

This clone has a handful of counts. The gene calls are TRBV5-1 and TRBJ1-1, with D possibly matching TRBD1 (5 bases). V shed 3 bases and J shed 0 bases, with 18 bases lying between them. Germline V lookup: CDR1 SGHRS, CDR2 YFSETQ. This CDR3 comprises 17 residues. CDR3 protein: CASSYALSAGMNTEAFF. The DNA of the CDR3 is TGCGCCAGCAGCTACGCATTGTCGGCAGGGATGAACACTGAAGCTTTCTTT.

As regards this clone: The sample carries other DNA sequences with the same CDR3. The chain recombines TRBV18 with TRBJ2-7, with D possibly matching TRBD2 (5 bases). The CDR3 contains 17 residues. Germline V gene sequence: CDR1 KGHSH, CDR2 LQKENI. V gave up 1 base and J gave up 4 bases, with 20 bases separating them. The CDR3 DNA reads as TGTGCCAGCTCACCACTAAGTTCGGGGTCAGTTGATTACGAGCAGTACTTC. The encoded protein is CASSPLSSGSVDYEQYF.

There are a few counts of this clone. Here the CDR3 DNA reads TGTGCCAGCAGGACAGGGGACACCGGGGAGCTGTTTTTT. It encodes CASRTGDTGELFF. This chain links TRBV27 with TRBJ2-2; 8 bases line up with TRBD1. This CDR3 spans 13 amino acids. CDR1 is MNHEY and CDR2 is SMNVEV in the germline V gene (reference sequence). The V gene end was trimmed by 6 bases and the J gene end by 3 bases; junction bases not matched to a gene: 0.

The V and J genes are TRBV28 and TRBJ2-7; D is unresolved. The CDR3 extends over 14 amino acids. V lost 5 bases, J lost 4 bases, and 15 bases lay in between. CDR1 and CDR2 (germline): MDHEN, SYDVKM. The CDR3 DNA follows: TGTGCCAGCAGTATTGACAAAATCTTATACGAGCAGTACTTC. Translated, it gives CASSIDKILYEQYF.

This chain connects TRBV27 to TRBJ2-1; TRBD2 agrees at 11 bases. The V gene's germline CDR1 is MNHEY and CDR2 SMNVEV (reference sequence). V was clipped by 4 bases and J by 4 bases; unmatched bases: 9. CDR3 size: 17 residues. CDR3 DNA sequence: TGTGCCAGCAGTTCCCTCGAACTAGCGGGGGAATACAATGAGCAGTTCTTC. It is translated as CASSSLELAGEYNEQFF.

The chain uses TRBV19 and TRBJ2-1, with 9 positions matching TRBD2. V dropped 5 bases and J dropped 5; count of bases not matched to a gene: 4. From germline, CDR1 is LNHDA and CDR2 SQIVND (reference sequence). The CDR3 extends over 14 amino acids. CDR3 DNA: TGTGCCAGTAGTCTGGGACTAGCAAACAATGAGCAGTTCTTC. Amino acids: CASSLGLANNEQFF.